This T cell receptor beta chain derives from a study of blood T cell repertoires in COVID-19. Study in general: There were acute and convalescent COVID-19 samples, and they came from the United States, Italy and Spain. In each case, the material was cDNA or gDNA derived from T cells, B-cell-depleted T cells, or PBMCs.

Per the original data handling: Amplification with reference gene primers provided the estimates of nucleated cell counts. The protocol was immunoSEQ multiplex PCR, while the TCRdb copy is restricted to in-frame clones and leaves out a portion. The DNA was the basis for D and trimming; V, J and clone size are from that table. The sample consists of more than 250,000 clones, about 80% of them appearing once. Germline CDR1 is SGHRS and CDR2 is YFSETQ. V shed 4 bases, J shed 3 bases, and the junction held 7 bases outside the gene matches. The CDR3 covers 15 residues. V gene TRBV5-1 combines with J gene TRBJ2-7, with TRBD2 identical over 10 bases. This receptor was obtained from a human donor in a cohort sampled during active COVID-19. The sample consisted of peripheral blood. For the CDR3, the DNA is TGCGCCAGCAGCCTCTATAGCGGGGGGATCTACGAGCAGTACTTC. Translated: CASSLYSGGIYEQYF. The full variable domain, with the rest looked up from reference TRBV5-1 and TRBJ2-7, is KAGVTQTPRYLIKTRGQQVTLSCSPISGHRSVSWYQQTPGQGLQFLFEYFSETQRNKGNFPGRFSGRQFSNSRSEMNVSTLELGDSALYLCASSLYSGGIYEQYFGPGTRLTVT.